A few counts support the clone carrying this TCR beta chain. Its specificity is not known. The entry originates in a study of T cell responses to AZD1222 COVID-19 vaccine. General study results and limits: In the spike-specific TCR repertoire, nearly half reportedly target unmutated variant regions. Donors, mostly white British, included more females; clonal diversity was possibly underestimated.

The repertoire was sequenced with immunoSEQ multiplex PCR; TCRdb's copy has only in-frame clones and lacks some. The sample records approximately 84,000 clones, about four fifths being singletons. Investigators merged groups given second doses at roughly 4 or roughly 12 weeks. V trimming: 5 bases; J trimming: 8 bases; junction bases outside the gene matches: 7. The CDR3 loop spans 14 amino acids. Germline V gene sequence: CDR1 MNHEY, CDR2 SVGEGT. The sequencing used peripheral blood, collected 28 days after the second AZD1222 dose. The chain employs TRBV6-2 or TRBV6-3 and TRBJ2-2; 8 bases are a match to TRBD2. The origin of this receptor is an adult who received the AZD1222 COVID-19 vaccine. CDR3 bases: TGTGCCAGCAGTATCGTAGCGGGATTAGGGGAGCTGTTTTTT. Translation: CASSIVAGLGELFF.